Listed here are 14 T cell receptor beta chains from one sample, sequenced in a study of CD8 T cells in Susac syndrome. The authors reverse transcribed roughly 0.45 to 1 ug RNA with random hexamers. Each CDR3 protein is one row after TCRdb ran MiXCR on the immunoSEQ multiplex PCR reads. The table records about 190,000 distinct CDR3 sequences, approximately 95% of them present only once. Material: CD8+ T cells from PBMCs. These receptors all come from a human donor with Susac syndrome.

The rearrangement joins TRBV9 to TRBJ1-1; D is undetermined. Per germline, CDR1 SGDLS and CDR2 YYNGEE. There are 14 residues in the CDR3. Trimming cost V 3 bases and J 4 bases, with 13 bases left between them. CDR3: CASSGPVAGTEAFF. The CDR3 DNA is TGTGCCAGCAGCGGACCGGTGGCGGGCACTGAAGCTTTCTTT.

V and J are TRBV27 and TRBJ1-1; D is possibly TRBD1 (5 bases). Looked up from germline, CDR1 is MNHEY and CDR2 is SMNVEV (reference sequence). Trimming cost V 6 bases and J 4 bases, with 12 bases left between them. This CDR3 is 13 amino acids long. CDR3 in amino acids: CASSHAGVTEAFF. CDR3 in DNA: TGTGCCAGCAGCCACGCGGGGGTCACTGAAGCTTTCTTT.

The chain has TRBV11-2 and TRBJ2-1, with D possibly matching TRBD2 (6 bases). Per the germline V gene, CDR1 is SGHAT and CDR2 is FQNNGV. The ends were cut back, 0 bases at V and 10 bases at J, with 10 bases in the middle. The length of the CDR3 is 13 residues. CDR3 protein: CASSLEWGREQFF. CDR3 sequence (DNA): TGTGCCAGCAGCTTAGAATGGGGGAGGGAGCAGTTCTTC.

The rearrangement links TRBV29-1 to TRBJ2-3, with 7 positions matching TRBD1. Germline V CDR1 and CDR2: SQVTM, ANQGSEA. J gave up 3 bases and V 6 bases, and 9 bases lay outside the gene matches. CDR3 size: 14 residues. The CDR3 region is CSVTGFVRTDTQYF. The CDR3 coding sequence is TGCAGCGTGACAGGGTTTGTGAGGACAGATACGCAGTATTTT.

The chain uses TRBV2 and TRBJ1-3; 10 positions match TRBD1. The length of the CDR3 is 15 residues. Germline V lookup: CDR1 SNHLY, CDR2 FYNNEI. V lost 6 bases, J lost 2 bases, and 4 bases stayed unmatched. Here the CDR3 DNA reads TGTGCCAGCAGAAAGGACAGGGGGGCTGGAAACACCATATATTTT. It translates to CASRKDRGAGNTIYF.

V and J are TRBV7-8 and TRBJ1-1, with a weak D call TRBD1 (6 bases). The CDR3 length is 15 residues. In germline, CDR1 is SGHVS, CDR2 FQNEAQ. V gave up 5 bases and J gave up 0 bases, with 13 bases separating them. In nucleotides, the CDR3 is TGTGCCAGCAGCCCCAAAGGGACATTGAACACTGAAGCTTTCTTT. Protein product: CASSPKGTLNTEAFF.

This clonotype was observed once. This chain uses TRBV7-2 with TRBJ2-1; the D gene is possibly TRBD2 (5 bases). Deletions cut 3 bases from V and 2 bases from J, with 8 bases between. The CDR3 length is 14 residues. Germline CDR1 is SGHTA and CDR2 is FQGNSA. CDR3 bases: TGTGCCAGCAGCTTTGGAGGCGCCTACAATGAGCAGTTCTTC. Translated, it gives CASSFGGAYNEQFF.

CDR3 nucleotide sequence: TGTGCCAGCAGCCAGGGGCGGGTCCCCAGGGACAATGAGCAGTTCTTC. The encoded protein is CASSQGRVPRDNEQFF. The chain has TRBV14 and TRBJ2-1; D possibly matches TRBD1 or TRBD2 (5 bases each). CDR3 length equals 16 residues. CDR1 is SGHDN and CDR2 is FVKESK in the germline V gene. V was shortened by 3 bases and J by 5 bases, with 17 bases between the two germline ends. The whole variable domain, remainder taken from reference TRBV14 and TRBJ2-1, is EAGVTQFPSHSVIEKGQTVTLRCDPISGHDNLYWYRRVMGKEIKFLLHFVKESKQDESGMPNNRFLAERTGGTYSTLKVQPAELEDSGVYFCASSQGRVPRDNEQFFGPGTRLTVL.

The chain employs TRBV30 and TRBJ2-1; a possible D gene is TRBD2 (7 bases). The ends were cut back, 3 bases at V and 11 bases at J, with 17 bases in the middle. The CDR3 has 13 amino acids. Per germline, CDR1 GTSNPN and CDR2 SVGIG (reference sequence). CDR3 residues: CAWSGGHPSQQFF. DNA of the CDR3: TGTGCCTGGAGCGGGGGGCACCCCTCCCAGCAGTTCTTC.

Written as DNA, the CDR3 is TGCAGCGTTGCGGCAGGGCCAGGGGTCACAGATACGCAGTATTTT. Protein sequence: CSVAAGPGVTDTQYF. This sequence joins TRBV29-1 and TRBJ2-3; perhaps TRBD1 as D (6 bases). Trimming took off 4 bases at V and 2 bases at J, with 16 bases between the two ends. Germline V lookup: CDR1 SQVTM, CDR2 ANQGSEA. The CDR3 runs 15 residues.

This clonotype is a singleton in its sample. The genes are TRBV12-3 or TRBV12-4 and TRBJ2-1, with 14 bases that match TRBD2. V shed 6 bases and J 6 bases; nucleotides not matched to a gene: 13. This CDR3 has 18 amino acids. This CDR3 is CASRPTLGTSGSGNEQFF. CDR3 nucleotide sequence: TGTGCCAGCAGACCAACCCTCGGGACTAGCGGGAGTGGCAATGAGCAGTTCTTC.

The chain links TRBV6-5 to TRBJ1-1; TRBD1 is a possible D gene (5 bases). The V end lost 6 bases, the J end lost 7 bases, and 18 bases lay between the germline ends. Germline values: CDR1 MNHEY, CDR2 SVGAGI. The CDR3 loop spans 14 amino acids. CDR3 DNA: TGTGCCAGCAGGAGGGGAGTTTCCTTCCATGAAGCTTTCTTT. Residues: CASRRGVSFHEAFF.

The V gene is TRBV2, the J gene TRBJ2-1; the match to TRBD2 covers 9 bases. Germline lookup yields CDR1 SNHLY and CDR2 FYNNEI. Unmatched junction bases numbered 4, after V lost 3 bases and J lost 7 bases. The CDR3 sequence is 14 residues long. This CDR3 reads CASSDKRGVNEQFF. In nucleotides, the CDR3 is TGTGCCAGCAGTGATAAGCGGGGGGTGAATGAGCAGTTCTTC.

The chain couples TRBV19 to TRBJ1-2; D is possibly TRBD1 (6 bases). Germline CDR1 LNHDA, CDR2 SQIVND (reference sequence). The CDR3 totals 14 residues. V shed 7 bases and J shed 5 bases, with 17 bases lying between them. CDR3 nucleotides: TGTGCCAGTACTCCGACCGGGACATCTTATGGCTACACCTTC. Its protein is CASTPTGTSYGYTF.